The entry below gives a single T cell receptor beta chain sequence along with its context. Its target is unknown. The data derive from a study of blood T cells in healthy people across ages. Notes on the study in general: With unsorted PBMCs, a conclusive comparison of naive versus antigen-experienced cells was not possible.

V was trimmed by 5 bases and J by 12 bases, leaving 17 bases between them. CDR1 and CDR2 (germline): SEHNR, FQNEAQ (reference sequence). CDR3 length: 12 amino acids. Using a J-beta primer mix together with a sample-barcoded 5' primer, a second PCR was run for about 6 to 12 cycles. Sequencing recovered at least 2.5 million CDR3-containing paired-end reads from each sample. Each CDR3 protein is one row after TCRdb ran MiXCR on the 5' RACE reads. The sample includes approximately 800,000 distinct CDR3 sequences, around 25% of them seen just once. The sample also formed part of further work on T cells of mothers and their children. In that study: With unrelated pairs as the comparison, related mother-child pairs had a slightly higher overlap that was not significant.

Sequenced material: blood. The chain uses TRBV7-9 and TRBJ2-7; D call uncertain. This TCR was recovered from a boy between 10 and 17 years old in good health. The CDR3 DNA reads as TGTGCCAGCAGCCCCCCTGCCGAAGAGACGTACTTC. Translation: CASSPPAEETYF.